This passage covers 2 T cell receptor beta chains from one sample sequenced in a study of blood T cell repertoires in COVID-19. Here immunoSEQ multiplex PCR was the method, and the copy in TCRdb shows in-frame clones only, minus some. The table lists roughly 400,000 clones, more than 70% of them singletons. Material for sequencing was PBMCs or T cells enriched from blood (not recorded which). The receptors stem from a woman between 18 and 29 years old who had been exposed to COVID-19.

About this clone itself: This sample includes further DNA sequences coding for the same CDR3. CDR3 sequence reads: CASSLTDSNYGYTF. Written as DNA, the CDR3 is TGTGCCAGCAGCTTAACGGACAGCAACTATGGCTACACCTTC. The J gene is TRBJ1-2, the V gene TRBV7-8; D is perhaps TRBD1 (6 bases). There are 14 residues in the CDR3. Germline CDR1 SGHVS, CDR2 FQNEAQ. The V end was cut by 2 bases, the J end by 2 bases, with 9 bases between.

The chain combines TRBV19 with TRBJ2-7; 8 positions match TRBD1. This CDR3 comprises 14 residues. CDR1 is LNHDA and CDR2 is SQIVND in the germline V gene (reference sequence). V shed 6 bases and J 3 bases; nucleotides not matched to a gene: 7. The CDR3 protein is CASSVTGVIYEQYF. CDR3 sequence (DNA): TGTGCCAGTAGCGTGACAGGGGTCATCTACGAGCAGTACTTC.